The 16 T cell receptor beta chains below all came from one sample that was sequenced in a study of identical twins. TCRdb reanalysed the 5' RACE reads using MiXCR and keeps one entry per CDR3 protein. This table has 500,000 to 700,000 distinct CDR3 sequences, roughly 7.1% appearing once. These same records also appear under a second study, on yellow fever vaccine responses in identical twins.

Sequencing was carried out using PBMCs. The receptors were gathered from a woman younger than 30 in good health.

This chain uses TRBV4-1 with TRBJ2-1; D gene uncertain. Trimming removed 4 bases from V and 8 bases from J, with 9 bases in between. This CDR3 comprises 12 residues. Per the germline V gene, CDR1 is MGHRA and CDR2 is YSYEKL. In DNA form, the CDR3 reads TGCGCCAGCAGCCCCCGTGCGGATGAGCAGTTCTTC. As protein: CASSPRADEQFF.

The rearrangement uses TRBV9 and TRBJ2-2; D is unresolved. This CDR3 has 13 residues. With 0 bases removed from V and 4 bases from J, the gap between germline ends came to 4 bases. Germline V lookup: CDR1 SGDLS, CDR2 YYNGEE. CDR3 sequence (DNA): TGTGCCAGCAGCGTAGTAAGCACCGGGGAGCTGTTTTTT. It specifies CASSVVSTGELFF.

This clonotype has more than one count but fewer than ten. This chain joins TRBV11-3 and TRBJ2-1; 9 bases match TRBD1. The junction had 11 bases not matched to a gene; V was cut back by 2 bases and J by 9 bases. Germline lookup yields CDR1 SGHNT and CDR2 YENEEA. CDR3 size: 16 residues. The CDR3 here is CASSLNRDREGVEQFF. The CDR3 DNA reads TGTGCCAGCAGCTTAAACCGGGACAGGGAGGGAGTTGAGCAGTTCTTC.

The rearrangement joins TRBV7-3 to TRBJ2-3; D is unresolved. The V gene's germline CDR1 is SGHTA and CDR2 FQGTGA. CDR3 length: 14 amino acids. The ends were cut back, 3 bases at V and 6 bases at J, with 13 bases in the middle. The CDR3 loop is CASSLELGQDTQYF. Here the CDR3 DNA reads TGTGCCAGCAGCTTGGAACTTGGGCAGGATACGCAGTATTTT.

Ten or more counts support this clonotype. CDR3 sequence: CSAREVAYNSPLHF. The CDR3 region has the DNA TGCAGTGCTAGGGAGGTTGCCTATAATTCACCCCTCCACTTT. The chain links TRBV20-1 to TRBJ1-6; D gene ambiguous. Trimming left V 3 bases short and J 2 bases short, with 8 bases between. CDR1 is DFQATT, CDR2 SNEGSKA, per germline (reference sequence). The CDR3 totals 14 residues.

The table lists this clonotype with many counts. The chain employs TRBV6-5 and TRBJ1-2, with unresolved D. V was shortened by 8 bases and J by 4 bases, with 11 bases between the two germline ends. CDR3 length equals 12 residues. Germline values: CDR1 MNHEY, CDR2 SVGAGI. CDR3 region: CASLRPFYGYTF. CDR3 in DNA: TGTGCCAGCTTAAGGCCCTTCTATGGCTACACCTTC.

DNA of the CDR3: TGCAGCGCTAAAATTGACGGGACATTCGTCGGCTACACCTTC. Translated: CSAKIDGTFVGYTF. V gene TRBV29-1 combines with J gene TRBJ1-2; D possibly corresponds to TRBD1 (6 bases). The germline V and J ends were trimmed by 7 bases and 8 bases, with 23 bases remaining between them. The germline gives CDR1 SQVTM, CDR2 ANQGSEA. CDR3 length: 14 amino acids.

This clonotype was seen a few times. This chain joins TRBV6-2 or TRBV6-3 and TRBJ2-2, with a weak D call TRBD1 (5 bases). Germline CDR1 MNHEY, CDR2 SVGEGT. V lost 7 bases to trimming and J lost 2 bases, with 14 bases between them. The length of the CDR3 is 15 residues. As DNA, the CDR3 is TGTGCCAGCACCGCAGGGCGCTCAAACACCGGGGAGCTGTTTTTT. Residues: CASTAGRSNTGELFF.

This clonotype occurred many times. The chain carries TRBV4-1 and TRBJ1-2, with D maybe TRBD1 (5 bases). In germline, CDR1 is MGHRA, CDR2 YSYEKL. The CDR3 contains 15 residues. The V and J ends lost 3 bases and 1 base respectively, with 12 bases between them. CDR3 DNA: TGCGCCAGCAGCCAGCACGGGGGAGATAACTATGGCTACACCTTC. This codes for CASSQHGGDNYGYTF.

The rearrangement joins TRBV12-3 or TRBV12-4 to TRBJ1-6; possibly TRBD1 for D (6 bases). The V and J ends lost 7 bases and 8 bases respectively, with 12 bases between them. The CDR3 runs 13 residues. CDR3 region: CASKDNRDSPLHF. For the CDR3, the DNA is TGTGCCAGCAAAGACAACAGGGATTCACCCCTCCACTTT.

The chain links TRBV2 to TRBJ2-3; D remains unclear. The V gene's germline CDR1 is SNHLY and CDR2 FYNNEI. V dropped 2 bases and J dropped 4 bases, with 4 bases sitting between them. This CDR3 is 12 amino acids long. Here the CDR3 DNA reads TGTGCCAGCAGTGAAATCGCAGATACGCAGTATTTT. Its protein product is CASSEIADTQYF.

At least ten counts were recorded for this clonotype. The V and J genes are TRBV7-6 and TRBJ2-2; unclear D gene. The CDR3 totals 14 residues. Germline V gene lookup returns CDR1 SGHVS and CDR2 FNYEAQ. The germline V and J ends were trimmed by 0 bases and 4 bases, with 6 bases remaining between them. The CDR3 DNA is TGTGCCAGCAGCTTAGCAGCTTCCACCGGGGAGCTGTTTTTT. Encoded protein: CASSLAASTGELFF. Supplemented by reference TRBV7-6 and TRBJ2-2, the full variable domain reads GAGVSQSPRYKVTKRGQDVALRCDPISGHVSLYWYRQALGQGPEFLTYFNYEAQQDKSGLPNDRFSAERPEGSISTLTIQRTEQRDSAMYRCASSLAASTGELFFGEGSRLTVL.

This clonotype was seen at least ten times. The gene calls are TRBV5-5 and TRBJ2-7, with D uncertain. Germline V gene lookup returns CDR1 SGHKS and CDR2 YYEKEE (reference sequence). The CDR3 is 14 residues long. V was trimmed by 0 bases and J by 4 bases, leaving 11 bases between them. CDR3 residues: CASSLVFLDYEQYV. The DNA for the CDR3 is TGTGCCAGCAGCTTGGTGTTTTTGGATTACGAGCAGTACGTC.

This sequence joins TRBV29-1 and TRBJ2-6, with 11 positions matching TRBD1. V shed 7 bases and J 3 bases; nucleotides not matched to a gene: 5. CDR1 and CDR2 (germline): SQVTM, ANQGSEA. The CDR3 is made up of 15 amino acids. For the CDR3, the DNA is TGCAGCGCCCGGGACAGGGGGTTTGGGGCCAACGTCCTGACTTTC. This codes for CSARDRGFGANVLTF.

This CDR3 is CASREGSNYGYTF. The DNA of the CDR3 is TGCGCCAGCAGGGAGGGATCGAACTATGGCTACACCTTC. V and J are TRBV5-1 and TRBJ1-2, with no clear D. This CDR3 is 13 amino acids long. Germline V lookup: CDR1 SGHRS, CDR2 YFSETQ. V dropped 5 bases and J dropped 2 bases, with 10 bases sitting between them.

This clonotype came up many times. The V and J genes are TRBV29-1 and TRBJ2-5; weak D call: TRBD1 (6 bases). This CDR3 is built from 13 residues. The germline V gene has CDR1 SQVTM and CDR2 ANQGSEA. Trimming left V 8 bases short and J 1 base short, with 14 bases between. DNA of the CDR3: TGCAGCACCCGGACAGCCTCCCAAGAGACCCAGTACTTC. Protein product: CSTRTASQETQYF.